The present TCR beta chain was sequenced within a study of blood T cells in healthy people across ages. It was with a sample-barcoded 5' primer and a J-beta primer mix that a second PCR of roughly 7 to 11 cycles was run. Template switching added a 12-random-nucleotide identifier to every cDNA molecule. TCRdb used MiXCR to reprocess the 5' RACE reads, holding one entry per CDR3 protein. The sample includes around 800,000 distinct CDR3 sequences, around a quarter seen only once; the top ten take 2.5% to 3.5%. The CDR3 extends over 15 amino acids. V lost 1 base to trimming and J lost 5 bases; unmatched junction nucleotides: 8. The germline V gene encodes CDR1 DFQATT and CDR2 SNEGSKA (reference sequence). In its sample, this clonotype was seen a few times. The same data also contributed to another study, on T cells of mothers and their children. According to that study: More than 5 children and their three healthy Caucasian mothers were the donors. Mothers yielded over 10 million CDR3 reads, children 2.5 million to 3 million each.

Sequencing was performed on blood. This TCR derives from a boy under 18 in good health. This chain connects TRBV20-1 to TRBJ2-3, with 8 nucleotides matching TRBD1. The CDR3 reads CSARGTTGVIDTQYF. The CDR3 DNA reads TGCAGTGCTAGAGGCACGACAGGGGTTATAGATACGCAGTATTTT.